This is a list of T cell receptor beta chains from one sample in a study of OX40 agonist ivuxolimab in advanced cancers. The repertoire was sequenced with immunoSEQ multiplex PCR; TCRdb's copy has only in-frame clones and lacks some. Of about 58,000 clones in the sample, around 83% were seen once. Sequenced here: CD4+ or CD8+ T cells sorted from blood, sampled in a trial of the OX40 agonist ivuxolimab. The receptors shown here come from an adult with an advanced solid tumor such as melanoma, head and neck, liver or kidney cancer. Both conserved end residues are part of each CDR3. D genes are given only for firm matches. Size is stated for part of the rows, as once, few or many counts, or as a class when the clone is expanded.

size,J,D,V,length,CDR3,DNA
.,TRBJ2-7,TRBD1,TRBV10-2,15,CASRTGTGGDYEQYF,TGCGCCAGCAGGACGGGGACAGGAGGGGACTACGAGCAGTACTTC
.,TRBJ1-2,TRBD1,TRBV28,14,CASSLAGTVYGYTF,TGTGCCAGCAGTTTGGCCGGGACAGTCTATGGCTACACCTTC
.,TRBJ2-5,TRBD2,TRBV11-1,14,CASSLGGGQETQYF,TGTGCCAGCAGCTTAGGCGGGGGTCAAGAGACCCAGTACTTC
.,TRBJ2-7,TRBD1,TRBV5-1,14,CASSLQGAWYEQYF,TGCGCCAGCAGCTTACAGGGGGCTTGGTATGAGCAGTACTTC
.,TRBJ1-1,.,TRBV7-9,12,CASRNVDTEAFF,TGTGCCAGCCGGAACGTCGACACTGAAGCTTTCTTT
.,TRBJ1-2,.,TRBV2,11,CASKPNYGYTF,TGTGCCAGCAAACCTAACTATGGCTACACCTTC
.,TRBJ1-4,.,TRBV5-1,15,CASSLGRQGMEKLFF,TGCGCCAGCAGCTTGGGACGGCAGGGAATGGAAAAACTGTTTTTT
.,TRBJ2-1,.,TRBV5-6,14,CASSYGGSYNEQFF,TGTGCCAGCAGCTACGGGGGATCCTACAATGAGCAGTTCTTC
.,TRBJ1-6,.,TRBV6-1,15,CASIRTGTSNSPLHF,TGTGCCAGCATTAGAACCGGGACGAGCAATTCACCCCTCCACTTT
.,TRBJ1-1,.,TRBV18,14,CASSLDRLNTEAFF,TGTGCCAGCTCGCTGGACAGACTGAACACTGAAGCTTTCTTT
.,TRBJ1-5,.,TRBV6-1,14,CASSPRGSNQPQHF,TGTGCCAGCAGTCCGCGGGGTAGCAATCAGCCCCAGCATTTT
few,TRBJ1-4,TRBD1,TRBV7-9,14,CASSTDRGNEKLFF,TGTGCCAGCAGCACAGACAGGGGTAATGAAAAACTGTTTTTT
.,TRBJ1-2,TRBD1,TRBV6-5,14,CASSLVQGAAGYTF,TGTGCCAGCAGCCTGGTACAGGGGGCTGCTGGCTACACCTTC
.,TRBJ1-4,.,TRBV5-1,14,CASRLGTFREKLFF,TGCGCCAGCAGACTCGGGACATTTCGGGAAAAACTGTTTTTT
.,TRBJ2-7,.,TRBV5-1,14,CASSYSTVAYEQYF,TGCGCCAGCAGCTACAGCACGGTAGCCTACGAGCAGTACTTC
.,TRBJ1-2,.,TRBV19,13,CASSIDGVYGYTF,TGTGCCAGTAGTATAGACGGTGTGTATGGCTACACCTTC
.,TRBJ1-2,.,TRBV7-8,14,CASSLETVNYGYTF,TGTGCCAGCAGCTTAGAGACAGTGAACTATGGCTACACCTTC
.,TRBJ1-4,.,TRBV2,15,CASSEQIATNEKLFF,TGTGCCAGCAGTGAACAGATTGCAACTAATGAAAAACTGTTTTTT
.,TRBJ2-7,.,TRBV5-1,14,CASSRGDRSYEQYF,TGCGCCAGTTCGCGGGGGGACAGATCCTACGAGCAGTACTTC
.,TRBJ2-4,.,TRBV5-6,16,CASSLEVAGHKNIQYF,TGTGCCAGCAGCTTGGAGGTGGCAGGGCACAAAAACATTCAGTACTTC
.,TRBJ2-5,.,TRBV6-1,15,CASSKDKNRQETQYF,TGTGCCAGCAGTAAGGATAAAAACCGACAAGAGACCCAGTACTTC
.,TRBJ2-3,.,TRBV5-1,15,CASSLQLASTDTQYF,TGCGCCAGCAGCTTGCAACTAGCAAGCACAGATACGCAGTATTTT
once,TRBJ1-1,.,TRBV19,14,CASREGQLNTEAFF,TGTGCCAGTAGGGAAGGACAATTGAACACTGAAGCTTTCTTT
.,TRBJ1-2,.,TRBV7-9,12,CASSRTVYGYTF,TGTGCCAGCAGCCGGACGGTCTACGGCTACACCTTC
.,TRBJ2-1,.,TRBV28,16,CASSDHDSSSYNEQFF,TGTGCCAGCAGCGATCACGACAGTAGCTCCTACAATGAGCAGTTCTTC
.,TRBJ2-6,TRBD1,TRBV18,16,CASSSRTGVGANVLTF,TGTGCCAGCTCATCCCGGACAGGGGTTGGGGCCAACGTCCTGACTTTC
once,TRBJ1-1,.,TRBV11-3,17,CASSLGYGTPGDTEAFF,TGTGCCAGCAGCTTAGGCTACGGGACGCCAGGGGACACTGAAGCTTTCTTT
few,TRBJ2-2,.,TRBV5-6,12,CASSWNTGELFF,TGTGCCAGCAGCTGGAACACCGGGGAGCTGTTTTTT
.,TRBJ2-1,.,TRBV6-1,14,CASSDRGYYNEQFF,TGTGCCAGCAGTGACAGGGGTTACTACAATGAGCAGTTCTTC
.,TRBJ2-3,TRBD2,TRBV5-1,15,CASSLVAGATDTQYF,TGCGCCAGCAGCTTGGTAGCGGGGGCAACAGATACGCAGTATTTT
.,TRBJ2-2,TRBD1,TRBV18,17,CASSPPDKTGITGELFF,TGTGCCAGCTCTCCCCCCGATAAGACAGGGATCACCGGGGAGCTGTTTTTT
.,TRBJ2-5,.,TRBV4-1,16,CASSWSGLRGSETQYF,TGCGCCAGCAGCTGGTCGGGGCTCCGGGGGTCCGAGACCCAGTACTTC
.,TRBJ2-3,TRBD1,TRBV28,15,CASTTNRGRTDTQYF,TGTGCCAGCACCACTAACAGGGGTAGGACAGATACGCAGTATTTT
.,TRBJ2-7,.,TRBV19,13,CASSERTPYEQYF,TGTGCCAGTAGTGAGCGGACACCCTACGAGCAGTACTTC
.,TRBJ1-5,.,TRBV7-8,14,CASSLVWGSRPQHF,TGTGCCAGCAGCTTAGTGTGGGGCAGCCGGCCCCAGCATTTT
.,TRBJ1-1,.,TRBV2,13,CASRAGTTIEAFF,TGTGCCAGCCGGGCCGGGACAACCATTGAAGCTTTCTTT
.,TRBJ1-5,TRBD1,TRBV4-1,16,CASSQDGGQGRQPQHF,TGCGCCAGCAGCCAAGATGGTGGACAGGGTCGGCAGCCCCAGCATTTT
.,TRBJ1-1,TRBD1,TRBV19,15,CASRIGGQANTEAFF,TGTGCCAGCAGGATCGGCGGACAGGCGAACACTGAAGCTTTCTTT